The 2 T cell receptor beta chains reported below all come from one sample, sequenced in a study of T cell changes during pregnancy in multiple sclerosis. Repertoires were generated with immunoSEQ multiplex PCR, while TCRdb's copy carries only in-frame clones and drops some. The sample includes around 88,000 clones, approximately 90% of them seen just once. The source material was peripheral blood, sampled in the first trimester of pregnancy. These receptors were collected from a female donor with multiple sclerosis, enrolled in a pregnancy study.

This clone has a single count. V is TRBV6-5 and J is TRBJ2-4; 11 bases map to TRBD2. Germline V gives CDR1 MNHEY, CDR2 SVGAGI. After removal of 0 bases from V and 6 bases from J, the junction contained 4 bases not matched to a gene. CDR3 length: 16 amino acids. Here the CDR3 DNA reads TGTGCCAGCAGTTACTCGACTAGCGGGGTTCCAAACATTCAGTACTTC. Its translation: CASSYSTSGVPNIQYF.

The CDR3 protein is CASGSGGTDTQYF. The DNA of the CDR3 is TGTGCCAGCGGGAGCGGGGGCACAGATACGCAGTATTTT. The J gene is TRBJ2-3, the V gene TRBV7-3; 7 nucleotides match TRBD2. After removal of 8 bases from V and 1 base from J, the junction contained 3 bases not matched to a gene. The CDR3 is 13 residues long. Germline-derived CDR1 and CDR2 are SGHTA and FQGTGA.